A single TCR beta chain is shown here with its context. Its antigen is as yet unknown. With 7 bases clipped from V and 1 base from J, the junction kept 7 bases outside the gene matches. CDR1 MNHNS and CDR2 SASEGT come from the germline V gene. The CDR3 runs to 15 residues. The sample comes from a study of cytomegalovirus exposure and HLA in healthy donors. The study, taken as a whole, reports: One variant, a missense change in DCLRE1C, was linked in a later analysis to TCR beta V- and J-gene trimming. It was confirmed in vitro that a few of the CMV-associated chains were specific for CMV antigens.

The PCR ran on 60 Vbeta and 13 Jbeta primers. Here immunoSEQ multiplex PCR was the method, and the copy in TCRdb shows in-frame clones only, minus some. The sample holds some 150,000 clones; 70% to 80% are singletons and the top ten take about 4%. V usage is TRBV6-1 and J usage is TRBJ2-7; 10 bases line up with TRBD2. This clonotype originated in a woman in her 40s in good health and CMV-seronegative. Sample: PBMCs. CDR3 in DNA: TGTGCCAGCACCGTCAGCGGGAGGGGGTCCTACGAGCAGTACTTC. The encoded protein is CASTVSGRGSYEQYF.